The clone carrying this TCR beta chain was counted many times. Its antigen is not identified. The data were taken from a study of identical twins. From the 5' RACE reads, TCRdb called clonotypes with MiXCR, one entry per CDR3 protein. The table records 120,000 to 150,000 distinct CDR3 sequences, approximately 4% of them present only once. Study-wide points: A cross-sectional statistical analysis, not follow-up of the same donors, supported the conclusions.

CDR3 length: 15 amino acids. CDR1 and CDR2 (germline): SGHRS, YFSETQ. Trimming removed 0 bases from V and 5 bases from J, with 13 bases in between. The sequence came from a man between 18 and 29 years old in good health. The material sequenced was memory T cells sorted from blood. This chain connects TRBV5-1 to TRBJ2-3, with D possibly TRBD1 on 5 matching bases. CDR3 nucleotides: TGCGCCAGCAGCTTGGGGACAAGCATAGGAGATACGCAGTATTTT. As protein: CASSLGTSIGDTQYF.